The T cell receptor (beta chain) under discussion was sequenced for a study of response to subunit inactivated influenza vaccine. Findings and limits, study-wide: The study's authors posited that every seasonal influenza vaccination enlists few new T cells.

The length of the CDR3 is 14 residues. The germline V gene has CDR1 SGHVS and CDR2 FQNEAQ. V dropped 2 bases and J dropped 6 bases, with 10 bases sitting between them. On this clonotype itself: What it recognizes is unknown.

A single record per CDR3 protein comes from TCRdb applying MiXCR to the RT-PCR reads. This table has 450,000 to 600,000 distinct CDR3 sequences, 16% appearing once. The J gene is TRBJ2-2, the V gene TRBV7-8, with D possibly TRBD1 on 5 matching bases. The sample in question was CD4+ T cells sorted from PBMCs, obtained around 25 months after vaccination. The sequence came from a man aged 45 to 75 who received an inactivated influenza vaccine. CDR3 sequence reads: CASSLQGWPGELFF. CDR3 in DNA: TGTGCCAGCAGCTTACAGGGTTGGCCCGGGGAGCTGTTTTTT.